A selection of T cell receptor beta chains follows, all from one sample in a study of T cell responses to AZD1222 COVID-19 vaccine. The method was immunoSEQ multiplex PCR; TCRdb's version includes in-frame clones alone and lacks a portion of them. The profile covers fewer than 200,000 clones, with approximately 91% appearing a single time and over 1.5% taken by the ten largest. The source material was peripheral blood, sampled 28 days after the second AZD1222 dose. These receptors were taken from an adult who received the AZD1222 COVID-19 vaccine. Each CDR3 is given with its conserved first and last residue. A D gene is named only where the DNA matches it firmly. The size field is filled for only some rows; it gives once, few, many or a size class.

j_call: TRBJ2-1
clone_size: -
v_call: TRBV2
d_call: -
cdr3_nt: TGTGCCAGCACCGGGACACTAGCCTACAATGAGCAGTTCTTC
cdr3_aa: CASTGTLAYNEQFF

j_call: TRBJ1-6
clone_size: -
v_call: TRBV27
d_call: -
cdr3_nt: TGTGCCAGCACTCTCGGGGGTCCTAATTCACCCCTCCACTTT
cdr3_aa: CASTLGGPNSPLHF

j_call: TRBJ1-5
clone_size: -
v_call: TRBV4-1
d_call: -
cdr3_nt: TGCGCCAGCAGCCAAGACCCCCGAGGATTTCAGCCCCAGCATTTT
cdr3_aa: CASSQDPRGFQPQHF

j_call: TRBJ2-1
clone_size: -
v_call: TRBV7-2
d_call: -
cdr3_nt: TGTGCCAGCAGCTTGCCCCCCGGGACCTCCATCGCCTACAATGAGCAGTTCTTC
cdr3_aa: CASSLPPGTSIAYNEQFF

j_call: TRBJ1-2
clone_size: -
v_call: TRBV6-2/TRBV6-3
d_call: -
cdr3_nt: TGTGCCAGCAGTGATCCCCGGGGGCGGGCCTATGGCTACACCTTC
cdr3_aa: CASSDPRGRAYGYTF

j_call: TRBJ1-2
clone_size: -
v_call: TRBV19
d_call: -
cdr3_nt: TGTGCCAGTCGGACCCCACGGGTAGCTTATGGCTACACCTTC
cdr3_aa: CASRTPRVAYGYTF

j_call: TRBJ1-1
clone_size: -
v_call: TRBV15
d_call: -
cdr3_nt: TGTGCCACCGCTACAGGAAGGAACACTGAAGCTTTCTTT
cdr3_aa: CATATGRNTEAFF

j_call: TRBJ1-1
clone_size: once
v_call: TRBV5-6
d_call: -
cdr3_nt: TGTGCCAGCAGCTCCACAGGCCAGGGCTTCACTGAAGCTTTCTTT
cdr3_aa: CASSSTGQGFTEAFF

j_call: TRBJ2-1
clone_size: -
v_call: TRBV24-1
d_call: -
cdr3_nt: TGTGCCACCTCACAAACCTCCTACAATGAGCAGTTCTTC
cdr3_aa: CATSQTSYNEQFF

j_call: TRBJ1-1
clone_size: -
v_call: TRBV19
d_call: -
cdr3_nt: TGTGCCAGTAGTATAGGAGGGGGTATCAACACTGAAGCTTTCTTT
cdr3_aa: CASSIGGGINTEAFF

j_call: TRBJ2-2
clone_size: -
v_call: TRBV7-3
d_call: -
cdr3_nt: TGTGCCAGCAGCTTAATCGTGGCCGGGGAGCTGTTTTTT
cdr3_aa: CASSLIVAGELFF

j_call: TRBJ2-2
clone_size: -
v_call: TRBV19
d_call: -
cdr3_nt: TGTGCCAGTAGGCGATGGGGAACCGGGGAGCTGTTTTTT
cdr3_aa: CASRRWGTGELFF

j_call: TRBJ2-3
clone_size: -
v_call: TRBV4-1
d_call: -
cdr3_nt: TGCGCCAGCAGCCTACAAGAAACAGATACGCAGTATTTT
cdr3_aa: CASSLQETDTQYF

j_call: TRBJ2-2
clone_size: -
v_call: TRBV28
d_call: -
cdr3_nt: TGTGCCAGCAGTTTGAGAACCGGGGAGCTGTTTTTT
cdr3_aa: CASSLRTGELFF

j_call: TRBJ1-2
clone_size: -
v_call: TRBV5-1
d_call: -
cdr3_nt: TGCGCCAGCAGCTTGCCCCGCAACGACTATGGCTACACCTTC
cdr3_aa: CASSLPRNDYGYTF

j_call: TRBJ1-2
clone_size: few
v_call: TRBV3-1/TRBV3-2
d_call: -
cdr3_nt: TGTGCCAGCAGCCAAGATGGCCGAGGACACGCTGGCTACACCTTC
cdr3_aa: CASSQDGRGHAGYTF

j_call: TRBJ2-1
clone_size: -
v_call: TRBV14
d_call: -
cdr3_nt: TGTGCCAGCAGCCAGACGGGGCATGAGCAGTTCTTC
cdr3_aa: CASSQTGHEQFF

j_call: TRBJ2-7
clone_size: -
v_call: TRBV6-5
d_call: -
cdr3_nt: TGTGCCAGCAGTTTCGACAGTGTAGGGGGACCGGCAATTCAGTACTTC
cdr3_aa: CASSFDSVGGPAIQYF

j_call: TRBJ2-1
clone_size: -
v_call: TRBV4-1
d_call: TRBD2
cdr3_nt: TGCGCCAGCAGCCAAGGGCTGGCGGGAGGGACGTACAATGAGCAGTTCTTC
cdr3_aa: CASSQGLAGGTYNEQFF

j_call: TRBJ1-2
clone_size: once
v_call: TRBV7-2
d_call: -
cdr3_nt: TGTGCCAGCAGCTTCGGTATCCTCTATGGCTACACCTTC
cdr3_aa: CASSFGILYGYTF

j_call: TRBJ1-2
clone_size: -
v_call: TRBV4-3
d_call: -
cdr3_nt: TGCGCCAGCAGCCAAGATCGAACAGCCTACTATGGCTACACCTTC
cdr3_aa: CASSQDRTAYYGYTF

j_call: TRBJ2-3
clone_size: -
v_call: TRBV5-1
d_call: TRBD2
cdr3_nt: TGCGCCAGCAGCTTGGGGTCTCGGGGGGTCACAGATACGCAGTATTTT
cdr3_aa: CASSLGSRGVTDTQYF

j_call: TRBJ1-4
clone_size: -
v_call: TRBV7-9
d_call: -
cdr3_nt: TGTGCCGCAGGGCCCTTGGGTGAAGGTAAAAAACTGTTTTTT
cdr3_aa: CAAGPLGEGKKLFF

j_call: TRBJ2-4
clone_size: -
v_call: TRBV7-8
d_call: -
cdr3_nt: TGTGCCAGCAGCTCCTCCCGACTAGCCAAAAACATTCAGTACTTC
cdr3_aa: CASSSSRLAKNIQYF

j_call: TRBJ1-6
clone_size: -
v_call: TRBV6-5
d_call: -
cdr3_nt: TGTGCCAGCAGTTACTCAGGGTATAATTCACCCCTCCACTTT
cdr3_aa: CASSYSGYNSPLHF

j_call: TRBJ2-1
clone_size: -
v_call: TRBV9
d_call: -
cdr3_nt: TGTGCCAGCAGCGGTATCGGGGGATCCTACAATGAGCAGTTCTTC
cdr3_aa: CASSGIGGSYNEQFF

j_call: TRBJ2-3
clone_size: -
v_call: TRBV7-3
d_call: -
cdr3_nt: TGTGCCAGCAGTCACCCGGGGGAAGATACGCAGTATTTT
cdr3_aa: CASSHPGEDTQYF

j_call: TRBJ2-3
clone_size: -
v_call: TRBV7-3
d_call: TRBD2
cdr3_nt: TGTGCCAGCAGCCCCTTCGCGGGCGGGAGGCCAGATACGCAGTATTTT
cdr3_aa: CASSPFAGGRPDTQYF

j_call: TRBJ1-2
clone_size: few
v_call: TRBV5-6
d_call: -
cdr3_nt: TGTGCCAGCAGCTTGGTTCAGGGCGACTACACCTTC
cdr3_aa: CASSLVQGDYTF

j_call: TRBJ1-1
clone_size: -
v_call: TRBV4-1
d_call: TRBD1
cdr3_nt: TGCGCCAGCAGCGCTTCCGGGACAGGGGTTTTCGCTGAAGCTTTCTTT
cdr3_aa: CASSASGTGVFAEAFF

j_call: TRBJ1-1
clone_size: -
v_call: TRBV3-1/TRBV3-2
d_call: TRBD1
cdr3_nt: TGTGCCAGCAGCCCCATGAGGCGGACAGGAATGAACACTGAAGCTTTCTTT
cdr3_aa: CASSPMRRTGMNTEAFF

j_call: TRBJ1-1
clone_size: -
v_call: TRBV11-2
d_call: TRBD1
cdr3_nt: TGTGCCAGCAGCTCGGACAGGGGGCTAGTAGCTTTCTTT
cdr3_aa: CASSSDRGLVAFF

j_call: TRBJ1-1
clone_size: -
v_call: TRBV2
d_call: -
cdr3_nt: TGTGCCAGTTCGTATAGGGGCTACAGCATGAACACTGAAGCTTTCTTT
cdr3_aa: CASSYRGYSMNTEAFF

j_call: TRBJ1-2
clone_size: -
v_call: TRBV19
d_call: -
cdr3_nt: TGTGCCACCAAAACAGGGACCTATGGCTACACCTTC
cdr3_aa: CATKTGTYGYTF

j_call: TRBJ1-1
clone_size: -
v_call: TRBV2
d_call: -
cdr3_nt: TGTGCCAGCAGTGGGCAGGTGAGGATGAACACTGAAGCTTTCTTT
cdr3_aa: CASSGQVRMNTEAFF

j_call: TRBJ2-7
clone_size: -
v_call: TRBV11-2
d_call: -
cdr3_nt: TGTGCCAGCAGTTTGGAGGGGGACTCTTACGAGCAGTACTTC
cdr3_aa: CASSLEGDSYEQYF

j_call: TRBJ2-7
clone_size: -
v_call: TRBV5-1
d_call: -
cdr3_nt: TGCGCCAGCAGCCCCAGGACGGACTACGAGCAGTACTTC
cdr3_aa: CASSPRTDYEQYF

j_call: TRBJ1-1
clone_size: -
v_call: TRBV7-9
d_call: -
cdr3_nt: TGTGCCAGCAGCTTAGGCCCAGTGAACACTGAAGCTTTCTTT
cdr3_aa: CASSLGPVNTEAFF

j_call: TRBJ2-7
clone_size: few
v_call: TRBV19
d_call: -
cdr3_nt: TGTGCCAGTAGTGACTCGGTTAGGGTTTACGAGCAGTACTTC
cdr3_aa: CASSDSVRVYEQYF

j_call: TRBJ2-3
clone_size: -
v_call: TRBV6-5
d_call: -
cdr3_nt: TGTGCCAGCAGATTACAGGGTAGTGAAGATACGCAGTATTTT
cdr3_aa: CASRLQGSEDTQYF

j_call: TRBJ2-2
clone_size: few
v_call: TRBV5-1
d_call: -
cdr3_nt: TGCGCCAGCAGCTTGGTAGGGCCTCACACCGGGGAGCTGTTTTTT
cdr3_aa: CASSLVGPHTGELFF

j_call: TRBJ1-2
clone_size: once
v_call: TRBV12-3/TRBV12-4
d_call: -
cdr3_nt: TGTGCCAGCACCCTCAGGGGTCCTGGCTACACCTTC
cdr3_aa: CASTLRGPGYTF

j_call: TRBJ2-3
clone_size: -
v_call: TRBV5-6
d_call: -
cdr3_nt: TGTGCCAGCAGCTCACTTAATAACAGGGCTCGATATTTT
cdr3_aa: CASSSLNNRARYF

j_call: TRBJ2-5
clone_size: -
v_call: TRBV7-9
d_call: TRBD1
cdr3_nt: TGTGCCAGCAGCTTCCGGGACAGTCTCCAAGAGACCCAGTACTTC
cdr3_aa: CASSFRDSLQETQYF

j_call: TRBJ2-7
clone_size: -
v_call: TRBV18
d_call: -
cdr3_nt: TGTGCCAGCTCACGTGGACAAAGATACGAGCAGTACTTC
cdr3_aa: CASSRGQRYEQYF

j_call: TRBJ1-5
clone_size: -
v_call: TRBV30
d_call: -
cdr3_nt: TGTGCCTGGAGCCGATCCAGGCAGATCCCATGGCCCCAGCATTTT
cdr3_aa: CAWSRSRQIPWPQHF